Below, 31 T cell receptor beta chains from the same sample are listed, as sequenced in a study of Graves' ophthalmopathy and Graves' hyperthyroidism. For repertoire sequencing, the TCR beta CDR3 regions were amplified from RNA transcripts. RT-PCR was first run with HTBI primers, then multiplex PCR in a second round. One entry per CDR3 protein, called by TCRdb with MiXCR from the multiplex PCR reads. The data show under 400,000 distinct CDR3 sequences, with roughly 15% seen just once and 9% to 15% held by the top ten. Sequenced input: peripheral blood. These receptor sequences come from an adult man with Graves' ophthalmopathy.

There are many counts of this clonotype. This sequence joins TRBV6-2 or TRBV6-3 and TRBJ2-2, with 11 bases identical to TRBD2. CDR1 MNHEY and CDR2 SVGEGT come from the germline V gene. The V segment lost 6 bases and the J segment 0 bases; nucleotides outside the gene matches: 9. The CDR3 is made up of 18 amino acids. CDR3 in DNA: TGTGCCAGCAGGGGGACTAGCGGAAACGTCGCGAACACCGGGGAGCTGTTTTTT. It codes for CASRGTSGNVANTGELFF.

This clonotype was observed at least ten times. The V gene is TRBV5-6, the J gene TRBJ1-2; D unclear. V was cut by 4 bases and J by 6 bases, with 19 bases left in between. CDR3 length: 15 residues. Germline CDR1 is SGHDT and CDR2 is YYEEEE. CDR3 in amino acids: CASSLTGRVGHGYTF. Written as DNA, the CDR3 is TGTGCCAGCAGCCTAACCGGCCGAGTGGGTCATGGCTACACCTTC.

This clonotype was observed once. In nucleotides, the CDR3 is TGTGCCAGCAGTGAAAGGCCATGGACACCGACCTACGAGCAGTACTTC. It codes for CASSERPWTPTYEQYF. The chain joins TRBV6-1 to TRBJ2-7; D possibly corresponds to TRBD1 (5 bases). V dropped 2 bases and J dropped 2 bases, with 16 bases sitting between them. Per germline, CDR1 MNHNS and CDR2 SASEGT. The CDR3 totals 16 residues.

Ten or more counts support this clonotype. The rearrangement links TRBV6-1 to TRBJ1-6; D is ambiguous. CDR3 length: 14 amino acids. Germline V CDR1 and CDR2: MNHNS, SASEGT. Trimming stripped 3 bases from V and 6 bases from J, with 9 bases between. Here the CDR3 DNA reads TGTGCCAGCAGTGATTCCGGTATTAATTCACCCCTCCACTTT. Its translation: CASSDSGINSPLHF.

In this sample, this clonotype turned up many times. V usage is TRBV7-8 and J usage is TRBJ1-4; D is unclear. Trimming cost V 3 bases and J 6 bases, with 14 bases left between them. CDR3 size: 15 residues. Germline lookup yields CDR1 SGHVS and CDR2 FQNEAQ. CDR3 DNA sequence: TGTGCCAGCAGCTTCCGGGGTAGGATTCATGAAAAACTGTTTTTT. It specifies CASSFRGRIHEKLFF.

This clonotype was counted many times. The V gene is TRBV20-1, the J gene TRBJ1-2; the match to TRBD1 covers 10 bases. The CDR3 loop spans 16 amino acids. In germline, CDR1 is DFQATT, CDR2 SNEGSKA (reference sequence). J was trimmed by 5 bases and V by 2 bases; bases with no gene match: 11. The CDR3 protein is CSARNQGQGNEYGYTF. In DNA, the CDR3 is TGCAGTGCTAGAAATCAGGGACAGGGGAATGAATATGGCTACACCTTC.

Many counts were recorded for this clonotype. The V call is TRBV7-9, the J call TRBJ1-3, with TRBD1 as a possible D gene (6 bases). Germline V CDR1 and CDR2: SEHNR, FQNEAQ (reference sequence). The CDR3 extends over 13 amino acids. The V and J ends lost 2 bases and 6 bases respectively, with 8 bases between them. In DNA, the CDR3 is TGTGCCAGCAGCTTATCAGGGGAAAACACCATATATTTT. Translation gives CASSLSGENTIYF. Filled out from reference TRBV7-9 and TRBJ1-3, the complete variable domain reads DTGVSQNPRHKITKRGQNVTFRCDPISEHNRLYWYRQTLGQGPEFLTYFQNEAQLEKSRLLSDRFSAERPKGSFSTLEIQRTEQGDSAMYLCASSLSGENTIYFGEGSWLTVV.

This clonotype showed up many times. The J gene is TRBJ1-5, the V gene TRBV4-1, with 7 bases fitting TRBD1. After removal of 1 base from V and 0 bases from J, the junction contained 6 bases not matched to a gene. The CDR3 sequence is 17 residues long. Germline-derived CDR1 and CDR2 are MGHRA and YSYEKL. The CDR3 DNA sequence: TGCGCCAGCAGCCAAGGGGCAGGGGGAGATAGCAATCAGCCCCAGCATTTT. Translating it yields CASSQGAGGDSNQPQHF.

This clonotype was detected ten times or more. The rearrangement joins TRBV7-6 to TRBJ2-7, with D hard to call. Trimming pared 5 bases from V and 4 bases from J, leaving 15 bases between. Germline V gene sequence: CDR1 SGHVS, CDR2 FNYEAQ. The CDR3 spans 14 residues. The CDR3 loop is CASSQGLRTYEQYF. The CDR3 coding sequence is TGTGCCAGCAGCCAAGGGCTGAGAACTTACGAGCAGTACTTC.

This clonotype was recorded many times. The rearrangement links TRBV6-1 to TRBJ1-1, with D unclear. Deletions cut 3 bases from V and 3 bases from J, with 5 bases between. Germline V gene lookup returns CDR1 MNHNS and CDR2 SASEGT. The CDR3 covers 12 residues. The CDR3 region has the DNA TGTGCCAGCAGTGAGTGGGACACTGAAGCTTTCTTT. Amino acid sequence: CASSEWDTEAFF.

This clonotype occurred many times. This chain joins TRBV11-2 and TRBJ2-5, with 7 nucleotides matching TRBD1. The CDR3 is 15 residues long. After removal of 5 bases from V and 5 bases from J, the junction contained 11 bases not matched to a gene. CDR1 is SGHAT, CDR2 FQNNGV, per germline. The CDR3, as DNA: TGTGCCAGCAGCGGCCGTTTGGGACAGAAGGAGACCCAGTACTTC. Its translation: CASSGRLGQKETQYF.

This clonotype was seen ten or more times. The chain carries TRBV25-1 and TRBJ1-2, with 7 bases identical to TRBD1. This CDR3 comprises 14 residues. Germline V gene data show CDR1 as MGHDK and CDR2 as SYGVNS. After removal of 4 bases from V and 4 bases from J, the junction contained 6 bases not matched to a gene. CDR3 protein: CASSAKGAGYGYTF. CDR3 nucleotides: TGTGCCAGCAGTGCGAAGGGGGCTGGCTATGGCTACACCTTC.

This clonotype was observed at least ten times. The CDR3 is CASSSLPQHQNTEAFF. CDR3 sequence (DNA): TGTGCCAGCAGCTCCCTCCCCCAGCATCAGAACACTGAAGCTTTCTTT. V is TRBV13 and J is TRBJ1-1; D call uncertain. The CDR3 has 16 residues. Deletions cut 4 bases from V and 1 base from J, with 16 bases between. Germline V gives CDR1 PRHDT, CDR2 FYEKMQ (reference sequence).

This clonotype was picked up many times. V is TRBV20-1 and J is TRBJ2-7; 10 bases align to TRBD2. Trimming at V came to 1 base and at J to 6 bases, leaving 9 bases not matched to a gene. The CDR3 has 15 residues. CDR1 is DFQATT, CDR2 SNEGSKA, per germline (reference sequence). CDR3 in amino acids: CSARVDGLAGVEQYF. The CDR3, as DNA: TGCAGTGCTAGAGTGGATGGGCTAGCGGGAGTCGAGCAGTACTTC.

This clonotype was counted many times. The chain couples TRBV2 to TRBJ2-2; D not certain. V lost 1 base to trimming and J lost 5 bases, with 11 bases between them. CDR3 length: 15 residues. Germline V gives CDR1 SNHLY, CDR2 FYNNEI. The CDR3 DNA sequence: TGTGCCAGCAGTGAAGAGGGATTGGTAACCGGGGAGCTGTTTTTT. It translates to CASSEEGLVTGELFF.

This clonotype showed up many times. The chain employs TRBV30 and TRBJ1-1, with 8 bases aligning to TRBD1. The CDR3 covers 15 residues. The ends lost 3 bases at V and 4 bases at J; junction bases unmatched: 10. The V gene's germline CDR1 is GTSNPN and CDR2 SVGIG (reference sequence). The DNA for the CDR3 is TGTGCCTGGAGCCGCCGACAGGGGTTAACCACTGAAGCTTTCTTT. Its protein product is CAWSRRQGLTTEAFF.

This clonotype was counted ten times or more. The rearrangement links TRBV7-6 to TRBJ1-1; 7 nucleotides line up with TRBD1. V shed 1 base and J 3 bases; nucleotides not matched to a gene: 5. Germline CDR1 reads SGHVS; CDR2 reads FNYEAQ. This CDR3 contains 15 residues. The CDR3 DNA is TGTGCCAGCAGCTTAGAAGGGGGCTTGTACACTGAAGCTTTCTTT. It yields the protein CASSLEGGLYTEAFF.

The chain recombines TRBV5-4 with TRBJ1-1, with D possibly TRBD1 on 5 matching bases. V was clipped by 3 bases and J by 10 bases, with 16 bases between them. The CDR3 spans 13 residues. Germline V lookup: CDR1 SGHNT, CDR2 YYREEE (reference sequence). For the CDR3, the DNA is TGTGCCAGCAGCTCCCAAGAGAGTCAGGGAGCTTTCTTT. Amino acid sequence: CASSSQESQGAFF.

This clonotype came up many times. The gene calls are TRBV6-2 or TRBV6-3 and TRBJ2-2; D gene ambiguous. Germline V lookup: CDR1 MNHEY, CDR2 SVGEGT. The CDR3 length is 17 residues. The V gene lost 2 bases and the J gene lost 0 bases, with 13 bases spanning the gap. This CDR3 reads CASSYRPGLPNTGELFF. DNA for the CDR3: TGTGCCAGCAGTTACCGGCCCGGGCTACCGAACACCGGGGAGCTGTTTTTT.

The chain links TRBV7-8 to TRBJ2-5; a possible D gene is TRBD1 (6 bases). Germline V gene lookup returns CDR1 SGHVS and CDR2 FQNEAQ. The V gene lost 8 bases and the J gene lost 1 base, with 11 bases spanning the gap. The CDR3 covers 13 residues. The DNA for the CDR3 is TGTGCCAGCGGTCGAGGGGGCCAAGAGACCCAGTACTTC. Its translation is CASGRGGQETQYF.

The chain carries TRBV20-1 and TRBJ2-7; TRBD1 is a possible D gene (5 bases). Germline lookup yields CDR1 DFQATT and CDR2 SNEGSKA (reference sequence). The CDR3 totals 18 residues. V was trimmed by 4 bases and J by 0 bases, leaving 25 bases between them. The CDR3 coding sequence is TGCAGTGCTACCCTTTTCGGCCACCAAGGGGCTTACTCCTACGAGCAGTACTTC. It translates to CSATLFGHQGAYSYEQYF.

This clonotype was detected ten times or more. The V and J genes are TRBV6-2 or TRBV6-3 and TRBJ1-1; possible D gene TRBD1, 6 bases. Germline CDR1 MNHEY, CDR2 SVGEGT. The V end was cut by 5 bases, the J end by 0 bases, with 19 bases between. The CDR3 covers 17 residues. DNA for the CDR3: TGTGCCAGCAGTAGCCACAGGGACGGAGGATTGAACACTGAAGCTTTCTTT. Translating it yields CASSSHRDGGLNTEAFF.

This clonotype was counted many times. The rearrangement joins TRBV12-3 or TRBV12-4 to TRBJ1-3, with 7 nucleotides matching TRBD1. Losses at the gene ends were 7 bases for V and 0 bases for J; bases not matched to a gene: 6. The CDR3 extends over 15 amino acids. CDR3 DNA sequence: TGTGCCAGCATACGACAGGGCTCCTCTGGAAACACCATATATTTT. Translated: CASIRQGSSGNTIYF.

This clonotype has just one count. The CDR3 DNA follows: TGCAGTGCTAGAGCATCCGGGAGCAATCAGCCCCAGCATTTT. It specifies CSARASGSNQPQHF. This chain links TRBV20-1 with TRBJ1-5; D uncertain. CDR1 DFQATT and CDR2 SNEGSKA come from the germline V gene (reference sequence). The CDR3 spans 14 residues. Trimming shortened V by 1 base and J by 1 base, and 8 bases separated the two germline ends.

This clonotype was recorded many times. The genes are TRBV20-1 and TRBJ1-3, with 9 bases fitting TRBD1. Trimming removed 5 bases from V and 2 bases from J; junction bases left unmatched: 4. This CDR3 region has 14 residues. Germline values: CDR1 DFQATT, CDR2 SNEGSKA (reference sequence). CDR3 DNA sequence: TGCAGTGCTGCACAGGGGGCCCCTGGAAACACCATATATTTT. Protein: CSAAQGAPGNTIYF.

The table lists this clonotype with many counts. The genes are TRBV6-1 and TRBJ2-5; D assignment may be TRBD1 or TRBD2 (6 bases each). CDR3 length equals 16 residues. Germline V gene data show CDR1 as MNHNS and CDR2 as SASEGT. Trimming took 2 bases from V and 4 from J, leaving 17 bases between them. The CDR3 is CASSELGGSRVETQYF. The CDR3 DNA sequence: TGTGCCAGCAGTGAATTGGGGGGCTCGCGGGTAGAGACCCAGTACTTC.

This clonotype was counted ten times or more. V and J are TRBV12-3 or TRBV12-4 and TRBJ2-7; TRBD2 might be the D (6 bases). CDR3 size: 14 residues. V was pared by 5 bases and J by 2 bases, with 13 bases between. CDR3 in DNA: TGTGCCAGCAGTATCCGGGACTTTGCCTACGAGCAGTACTTC. Translation gives CASSIRDFAYEQYF.

The table lists this clonotype with many counts. This sequence joins TRBV6-5 and TRBJ2-5, with TRBD1 matching 10 bases. V lost 6 bases and J lost 5; bases outside the gene matches: 12. This CDR3 is 16 amino acids long. The germline CDR1 and CDR2 sequences are MNHEY and SVGAGI. The CDR3 region is CASRSSGTGARETQYF. CDR3 DNA: TGTGCCAGCAGATCGAGTGGGACAGGGGCCCGGGAGACCCAGTACTTC.

This clonotype was found once. A much more abundant neighbour one base away suggests this may be a read error. J is TRBJ2-3 and V is TRBV6-1, with D unresolved. Germline V lookup: CDR1 MNHNS, CDR2 SASEGT. The length of the CDR3 is 12 residues. V was clipped by 6 bases and J by 5 bases, with 9 bases between them. In DNA, the CDR3 is TGTGCCAGCAGGGCAGTCATAGATACGCAGTATTTT. This gives the protein CASRAVIDTQYF.

This clonotype came up many times. This chain joins TRBV12-3 or TRBV12-4 and TRBJ1-1; D remains unclear. Trimming removed 2 bases from V and 4 bases from J, with 17 bases in between. CDR3 length equals 16 residues. CDR3 protein: CASSLSPAGRPTEAFF. Here the CDR3 DNA reads TGTGCCAGCAGTTTATCGCCTGCAGGTCGGCCCACTGAAGCTTTCTTT.

This clonotype has at least ten counts. The chain links TRBV6-2 or TRBV6-3 to TRBJ1-6; D is unresolved. The CDR3 is 13 residues long. Germline CDR1 reads MNHEY; CDR2 reads SVGEGT. The V end lost 5 bases, the J end lost 16 bases, and 18 bases lay between the germline ends. DNA for the CDR3: TGTGCCAGCAGTAACTTACAAGGAACCCCTCTCCACTTT. Its protein product is CASSNLQGTPLHF.